The rows below give T cell receptor delta chains drawn from one sample of a study of gamma-delta chains in newborns, infants, children. TCRdb re-processed the reads using CATT. The sample shows 9,000 to 13,000 delta-chain clones, about 8.6% of them seen only once. The source material was blood. The receptors derive from a child who was a newborn, infant or young child, either healthy, febrile or measles-vaccinated (not recorded which). Each CDR3 is given with its conserved first and last residue. Fields, in order: clone size, D gene, J gene, V gene, CDR3 DNA, CDR3 protein. A D gene is named only where the DNA matches it firmly. Some rows have no size entry. The others give once, few or many, or a class for an expanded clone.

few	TRDD3	TRDJ1	TRDV2	TGTGCCTGTGACACACTGGGGGATAAGAGCACCGATAAACTCATCTTT	CACDTLGDKSTDKLIF
NA	TRDD3	TRDJ1	TRDV2	TGTGCCTGCGACACCGTACTGGGGGATTCCTACACCGATAAACTCATCTTT	CACDTVLGDSYTDKLIF
few	TRDD3	TRDJ1	TRDV3	TGTGCCGTGCCCCCACTGGGGGATTCGTACACCGATAAACTCATCTTT	CAVPPLGDSYTDKLIF
NA	TRDD3	TRDJ1	TRDV2	TGTGCCTGTGACAAACTGGGGGGCTTTACCGATAAACTCATCTTT	CACDKLGGFTDKLIF
NA	TRDD3	TRDJ3	TRDV2	TGTGCCTGTGATGGAACTACTGGGGGACCGCGCTCCTGGGACACCCGACAGATGTTTTTC	CACDGTTGGPRSWDTRQMFF
few	TRDD3	TRDJ1	TRDV1	TGTGCTCTTGGGGAATTATCGGGGGCCCCGATAAAGTGGGGGAGCCTGTTGTACACCGATAAACTCATCTTT	CALGELSGAPIKWGSLLYTDKLIF
NA	NA	TRDJ3	TRDV2	TGTGCCTGTGACACCGGGCCCTCCAGCTCCTGGGACACCCGACAGATGTTTTTC	CACDTGPSSSWDTRQMFF
NA	TRDD2	TRDJ1	TRDV1	TGTGCTCTTGGGGCCTTCCTCAGGAGGGGAATGATGGGGTACACCGATAAACTCATCTTT	CALGAFLRRGMMGYTDKLIF
NA	TRDD3	TRDJ1	TRDV2	TGTGCCTGTGACACGTTACTTTCTGGGGGAATAAATTACTACACCGATAAACTCATCTTT	CACDTLLSGGINYYTDKLIF
NA	TRDD3	TRDJ2	TRDV2	TGTGCCTGTGACACCCTGGGGGATACGCTTCCGACAGCACAACTCTTCTTT	CACDTLGDTLPTAQLFF
NA	TRDD3	TRDJ1	TRDV2	TGTGCCTGTGACGTACTGGGGGATTATATCGATAAACTCATCTTT	CACDVLGDYIDKLIF
few	TRDD3	TRDJ3	TRDV2	TGTGCCTGTGACCGGGTGCTGGGGGATGCCTCCTGGGACACCCGACAGATGTTTTTC	CACDRVLGDASWDTRQMFF
few	TRDD3	TRDJ1	TRDV2	TGTGCCTGTTCTGGACTTTCTACTGGGGACACACCGGGGGGCGATAAACTCATCTTT	CACSGLSTGDTPGGDKLIF
medium-sized	TRDD3	TRDJ1	TRDV2	TGTGCCTGTGACGTACTGGGGTCGTCCACCGATAAACTCATCTTT	CACDVLGSSTDKLIF
few	TRDD3	TRDJ1	TRDV2	TGTGCCTGTGACCCACTGGGGGCTACGTACACCGATAAACTCATCTTT	CACDPLGATYTDKLIF
few	TRDD3	TRDJ1	TRAV29/DV5	TGTGCAGCACCATTTTTGGGGGATAGAGCAAAACTCATCTTT	CAAPFLGDRAKLIF
NA	TRDD3	TRDJ3	TRDV2	TGTGCCTGTGACACCGTACTGGGGATTTCCTGGGACACCCGACAGATGTTTTTC	CACDTVLGISWDTRQMFF
few	TRDD3	TRDJ1	TRDV2	TGTGCCTGCTCACTACTGGGGGTCCCCTCGTACACCGATAAACTCATCTTT	CACSLLGVPSYTDKLIF
NA	TRDD3	TRDJ1	TRDV2	TGTGCCTGTGACCCCCTTACTGGGGGATACAAAACCCTCACCGATAAACTCATCTTT	CACDPLTGGYKTLTDKLIF
NA	NA	TRDJ1	TRDV2	TGTGCCTGTGACCCTGTGAACAAGTACACCGATAAACTCATCTTT	CACDPVNKYTDKLIF
few	TRDD3	TRDJ1	TRDV2	TGTGCCTGTGACACCATAATGGGGATACGGCCGTACACCGATAAACTCATCTTT	CACDTIMGIRPYTDKLIF
few	NA	TRDJ1	TRDV2	TGTGCCTGTGACACCGTGGAAATGGGGATTTACACCGATAAACTCATCTTT	CACDTVEMGIYTDKLIF
NA	NA	TRDJ3	TRDV2	TGTGCCTGTGACACCGTTCCGGGAACTTGGGACACCCGACAGATGTTTTTC	CACDTVPGTWDTRQMFF
medium-sized	NA	TRDJ1	TRDV2	TGTGCCTGTGACACCGTGGCCGGGGGCTACCACACCGATAAACTCATCTTT	CACDTVAGGYHTDKLIF
NA	NA	TRDJ1	TRDV2	TGTGCCTGTGACACCGTTTGGGGTTTGTACACCGATAAACTCATCTTT	CACDTVWGLYTDKLIF
NA	TRDD3	TRDJ1	TRDV1	TGTGCTCTTGGAATCCCCCTCGGCCCCCGACTGGGGGTCCACACCGATAAACTCATCTTT	CALGIPLGPRLGVHTDKLIF
NA	TRDD3	TRDJ3	TRDV2	TGTGCCTGTGCCCCCATACTGGGGGAGAGCTCCTGGGACACCCGACAGATGTTTTTC	CACAPILGESSWDTRQMFF
NA	TRDD3	TRDJ1	TRDV2	TGTGCCTGTGACACCATTATACTGGGGGATACGCGAGGGGTCACCGATAAACTCATCTTT	CACDTIILGDTRGVTDKLIF
few	TRDD3	TRDJ1	TRDV2	TGTGCCTGTGACAACGTACTGGGGGATAAAGAAATAGGCGATAAACTCATCTTT	CACDNVLGDKEIGDKLIF
NA	TRDD3	TRDJ1	TRDV2	TGTGCCTGTGACTCGATACATACTGGGGGCCCCGGGTACACCGATAAACTCATCTTT	CACDSIHTGGPGYTDKLIF
few	NA	TRDJ3	TRDV2	TGTGCCTGTGACACCGTACTGCCAAGCTCCTGGGACACCCGACAGATGTTTTTC	CACDTVLPSSWDTRQMFF
large	TRDD3	TRDJ1	TRDV2	TGTGCCTGTGAGGCTTTACTGGGGGACCCTACCAAGTACACCGATAAACTCATCTTT	CACEALLGDPTKYTDKLIF
few	NA	TRDJ1	TRDV1	TGTGCTCTTGGGGAACCGACTTCCTACGTAGCCGTATATTCAGGGGGATACCCCCTTGTGGGCAAACTCATCTTT	CALGEPTSYVAVYSGGYPLVGKLIF
few	TRDD3	TRDJ1	TRDV2	TGTGCCTGTGACCCGGTCCTCCCTGGGGGAGGGGCCCACACCGATAAACTCATCTTT	CACDPVLPGGGAHTDKLIF
NA	TRDD3	TRDJ1	TRDV2	TGTGCCTGTGACCCACTGGGGGTCTTCACCGATAAACTCATCTTT	CACDPLGVFTDKLIF
NA	TRDD3	TRDJ1	TRDV2	TGTGCCTGTGACACCGTTGGGGGACGGGGGGAAACGCTCATCTTT	CACDTVGGRGETLIF
few	TRDD3	TRDJ3	TRDV2	TGTGCCTGTGACTCCGTACTGGGGGATACTTCCTGGGACACCCGACAGATGTTTTTC	CACDSVLGDTSWDTRQMFF
few	TRDD3	TRDJ1	TRDV2	TGTGCCTGTGACACCATTACTGGGGGATACTCCCTAACCGATAAACTCATCTTT	CACDTITGGYSLTDKLIF
few	TRDD3	TRDJ1	TRDV2	TGTGCCTGTGACACCCTAGTACTGGGGGATACGGATAAACTCATCTTT	CACDTLVLGDTDKLIF
NA	TRDD3	TRDJ1	TRDV2	TGTGCCTGTGACATATTGGGGATACTTCGCAGGGGGGAAACCGATAAACTCATCTTT	CACDILGILRRGETDKLIF
NA	TRDD3	TRDJ1	TRDV2	TGTGCCTGTGACCCGTGGGGGATGACCGATAAACTCATCTTT	CACDPWGMTDKLIF
few	TRDD3	TRDJ3	TRDV2	TGTGCCTGTGATACAGTACTGGGGGATACGCGCTCCTGGGACACCCGACAGATGTTTTTC	CACDTVLGDTRSWDTRQMFF
few	NA	TRDJ1	TRDV2	TGTGCCTGTGACACCGTAACCATCACCGATAAACTCATCTTT	CACDTVTITDKLIF
NA	TRDD3	TRDJ1	TRDV2	TGTGCCTGTGACCCACTGGGGGAGAGACACTCGGTTAAACTCATCTTT	CACDPLGERHSVKLIF
few	TRDD3	TRDJ3	TRDV2	TGTGCCTGTGACACCGCTGCTGGGGGATTCTCCTGGGACACCCGACAGATGTTTTTC	CACDTAAGGFSWDTRQMFF
few	NA	TRDJ1	TRDV2	TGTGCCTGTGACCCAGTACTGGGCCCAACGAGCACCGATAAACTCATCTTT	CACDPVLGPTSTDKLIF
few	TRDD3	TRDJ1	TRDV2	TGTGCCTGTGACAGACTGGGGGGTAATACCGCTGATAAACTCATCTTT	CACDRLGGNTADKLIF
few	TRDD3	TRDJ3	TRDV2	TGTGCCTGTGTACTGGGGGATACCCGGGACACCCGACAGATGTTTTTC	CACVLGDTRDTRQMFF
few	TRDD3	TRDJ1	TRDV1	TGTGCTCTTGGGGAACTCTCGATCTCGAGGAGAGTTTGGTGGGGGATACCAGACACCGATAAACTCATCTTT	CALGELSISRRVWWGIPDTDKLIF
few	TRDD3	TRDJ3	TRDV2	TGTGCCTGTGACACTGGGGGATACTCCTGGGACACCCGACAGATGTTTTTC	CACDTGGYSWDTRQMFF
NA	TRDD3	TRDJ1	TRDV2	TGTGCCTGTGACACCGTCAGCCTAAGGAGGACTGGGGGACGGTACACCGATAAACTCATCTTT	CACDTVSLRRTGGRYTDKLIF
medium-sized	NA	TRDJ1	TRDV2	TGTGCCTGTGACCCGGTAATACAAATACGCGATAAACTCATCTTT	CACDPVIQIRDKLIF
few	TRDD3	TRDJ3	TRDV2	TGTGCCTGTGACACTGTTACTGGGGGATACGCCAGCTCCTGGGACACCCGACAGATGTTTTTC	CACDTVTGGYASSWDTRQMFF